The 21 T cell receptor beta chains below come from one sample, sequenced in a study of T cell repertoires in cytomegalovirus infection. MiXCR, applied by TCRdb to the reads, yields one record per CDR3 protein. The sample lists around 740,000 distinct CDR3 sequences; about 40% were seen once. Sequencing was done on a sample of PBMCs. Receptors were obtained from a human donor in good health (CMV status not recorded). Some clones in this sample may be carry-over from other donors' samples.

This clonotype came up a few times. This chain uses TRBV5-5 with TRBJ1-1; tentative D call: TRBD1 (5 bases). Germline V CDR1 and CDR2: SGHKS, YYEKEE (reference sequence). V gave up 5 bases and J gave up 4 bases, with 18 bases separating them. CDR3 length: 15 residues. The CDR3 loop is CASSRGEWWVTEAFF. DNA for the CDR3: TGTGCCAGCAGTCGGGGGGAATGGTGGGTCACTGAAGCTTTCTTT.

The rearrangement joins TRBV12-3 or TRBV12-4 to TRBJ2-1, with no clear D. The CDR3 covers 15 residues. The V gene lost 1 base and the J gene lost 12 bases, with 19 bases spanning the gap. In DNA form, the CDR3 reads TGTGCCAGCAGTTTAGTTACCTTCCCACTGGGATGGCAGTTCTTC. It codes for CASSLVTFPLGWQFF.

The V and J genes are TRBV11-2 and TRBJ2-5; D perhaps matches TRBD2 (6 bases). This CDR3 has 14 amino acids. The V gene lost 5 bases and the J gene lost 5 bases, with 15 bases spanning the gap. Per the germline V gene, CDR1 is SGHAT and CDR2 is FQNNGV. The chain's CDR3 is CASSISGGGETQYF. The CDR3 nucleotides read TGTGCCAGCAGCATTAGCGGTGGAGGGGAGACCCAGTACTTC.

A remark on this clonotype: A read error may produce the germline difference seen at one junction end. The rearrangement joins TRBV6-5 to TRBJ1-1, with 8 bases aligning to TRBD1. The CDR3 is made up of 13 amino acids. Germline V gene data show CDR1 as MNHEY and CDR2 as SVGAGI. CDR3 DNA: TGTGCCCGCAGGGGGACAGGTTCGAGTGAAGCTTTCTTT. Its translation: CARRGTGSSEAFF.

The chain couples TRBV20-1 to TRBJ1-3, with D hard to call. Germline V lookup: CDR1 DFQATT, CDR2 SNEGSKA (reference sequence). The V end lost 6 bases, the J end lost 7 bases, and 16 bases lay between the germline ends. The CDR3 is 13 residues long. The CDR3 is CSAYMGYRNTIYF. CDR3 sequence (DNA): TGCAGTGCCTACATGGGCTATCGGAACACCATATATTTT.

The chain combines TRBV4-2 with TRBJ2-1; 13 positions agree with TRBD2. Germline CDR1 and CDR2: LGHNA and YNFKEQ. CDR3 size: 16 residues. The trim removed 3 bases at V and 5 bases at J, leaving 4 bases unmatched. CDR3 residues: CASSHAGLAGNNEQFF. In nucleotides, the CDR3 is TGTGCCAGCAGCCACGCGGGACTAGCGGGAAACAATGAGCAGTTCTTC.

In its sample, this clonotype was seen a few times. J is TRBJ1-1 and V is TRBV19, with TRBD1 identical over 9 bases. The V segment lost 3 bases and the J segment 2 bases; nucleotides outside the gene matches: 4. Germline lookup yields CDR1 LNHDA and CDR2 SQIVND (reference sequence). The CDR3 extends over 15 amino acids. The CDR3 DNA follows: TGTGCCAGTAGTATCCTGACAGGGGGTAACACTGAAGCTTTCTTT. Translated, it gives CASSILTGGNTEAFF.

This clonotype was seen a few times. J is TRBJ2-5 and V is TRBV18; D unresolved. V was cut by 3 bases and J by 1 base, with 6 bases left in between. CDR3 length: 13 amino acids. Germline CDR1 and CDR2: KGHSH and LQKENI. The CDR3 DNA follows: TGTGCCAGCTCACCCAACCCCCAAGAGACCCAGTACTTC. Translating gives CASSPNPQETQYF. The entire variable domain, with the rest obtained from reference TRBV18 and TRBJ2-5, is as follows: NAGVMQNPRHLVRRRGQEARLRCSPMKGHSHVYWYRQLPEEGLKFMVYLQKENIIDESGMPKERFSAEFPKEGPSILRIQQVVRGDSAAYFCASSPNPQETQYFGPGTRLLVL.

On this clonotype itself: This CDR3 is missing its conserved last phenylalanine or tryptophan, likely due to a read error. It is unclear where the CDR3 begins or ends on the DNA, so no DNA is shown, and the CDR3 is as TCRdb lists it. This rearrangement joins TRBV10-3 to TRBJ1-3. The CDR3 is 15 amino acids long, termini counted. The germline gives CDR1 ENHRY, CDR2 SYGVKD. The CDR3: CASSERGTVGNTLYL.

V and J are TRBV30 and TRBJ1-1; no clear D. CDR3 length: 12 amino acids. The germline gives CDR1 GTSNPN, CDR2 SVGIG (reference sequence). V dropped 1 base and J dropped 0 bases, with 3 bases sitting between them. The CDR3 sequence: CAWSAMNTEAFF. CDR3 sequence (DNA): TGTGCCTGGAGTGCTATGAACACTGAAGCTTTCTTT.

The chain has TRBV6-5 and TRBJ2-1; perhaps TRBD2 as D (6 bases). The CDR3 extends over 13 amino acids. Per the germline V gene, CDR1 is MNHEY and CDR2 is SVGAGI. Trimming took 2 bases from V and 7 from J, leaving 9 bases between them. CDR3 coding DNA: TGTGCCAGCAGTTACGTTAGCGGTAATGAGCAGTTCTTC. This sequence encodes CASSYVSGNEQFF.

The gene calls are TRBV9 and TRBJ2-3; the match to TRBD1 covers 7 bases. CDR3 length equals 13 residues. Germline-derived CDR1 and CDR2 are SGDLS and YYNGEE. V shed 6 bases and J 5 bases; nucleotides not matched to a gene: 6. CDR3 DNA: TGTGCCAGCAACCGGGACAGACAAGATACGCAGTATTTT. Amino acids: CASNRDRQDTQYF.

The chain joins TRBV14 to TRBJ1-6; 7 bases are a match to TRBD1. V shed 0 bases and J 11 bases; nucleotides not matched to a gene: 10. Germline V gene sequence: CDR1 SGHDN, CDR2 FVKESK. The CDR3 runs to 16 residues. The CDR3 loop reads CASSQDRPGGRTPLHF. The CDR3, as DNA: TGTGCCAGCAGCCAAGATCGGCCAGGGGGTAGGACACCCCTCCACTTT.

In this sample, this clonotype turned up a few times. The V and J genes are TRBV12-3 or TRBV12-4 and TRBJ1-5, with a possible D match to TRBD1 (5 bases). V lost 2 bases to trimming and J lost 5 bases, with 16 bases between them. The CDR3 extends over 16 amino acids. The CDR3 DNA follows: TGTGCCAGCAGTTTATATGGGCAGGGTGGCGATCAGCCCCAGCATTTT. As protein: CASSLYGQGGDQPQHF.

The rearrangement uses TRBV7-9 and TRBJ1-1, with a possible D match to TRBD1 (5 bases). CDR3 size: 14 residues. The V end was cut by 3 bases, the J end by 4 bases, with 12 bases between. Looked up from germline, CDR1 is SEHNR and CDR2 is FQNEAQ (reference sequence). The CDR3 bases are TGTGCCAGCAGCTTGGGGCCCTGGGGCACTGAAGCTTTCTTT. It specifies CASSLGPWGTEAFF.

The V and J genes are TRBV5-6 and TRBJ1-2, with D perhaps TRBD1 (5 bases). In germline, CDR1 is SGHDT, CDR2 YYEEEE. V lost 1 base and J lost 5, with 15 bases in between. The CDR3 consists of 15 residues. The CDR3 DNA sequence: TGTGCCAGCAGCTTGAGACAGAGCCTCAGTTATGGCTACACCTTC. Protein product: CASSLRQSLSYGYTF.

Only a few counts were recorded for this clonotype. The chain links TRBV5-1 to TRBJ2-5, with 7 bases aligning to TRBD1. Germline V gene lookup returns CDR1 SGHRS and CDR2 YFSETQ. V gave up 2 bases and J gave up 4 bases; unmatched junction bases: 5. The CDR3 is 14 amino acids. CDR3 in DNA: TGCGCCAGCAGCTTCGACAGGGCTGGAGAGACCCAGTACTTC. This codes for CASSFDRAGETQYF.

This clonotype was found a few times. The rearrangement joins TRBV7-2 to TRBJ2-7; possibly TRBD1 for D (6 bases). From germline, CDR1 is SGHTA and CDR2 FQGNSA. The CDR3 runs to 14 residues. Trimming took off 6 bases at V and 7 bases at J, with 19 bases between the two ends. The CDR3 reads CASRAGAARPEQYF. The CDR3 region has the DNA TGTGCCAGCAGGGCAGGGGCAGCGCGTCCAGAGCAGTACTTC.

This clonotype was found once. This sequence may be a read error, since a much larger clone differs from it by one base. The V and J genes are TRBV20-1 and TRBJ2-7; 10 bases map to TRBD2. The CDR3 extends over 16 amino acids. Germline assignment: CDR1 DFQATT and CDR2 SNEGSKA (reference sequence). CDR3 sequence reads: CSSRDPTSGEFYEQYF. CDR3 DNA: TGCAGTTCTAGAGATCCCACTAGCGGGGAATTCTACGAGCAGTACTTC.

The V and J genes are TRBV7-6 and TRBJ1-1; no definite D call. Trimming pared 4 bases from V and 6 bases from J, leaving 6 bases between. The CDR3 totals 11 residues. Looked up from germline, CDR1 is SGHVS and CDR2 is FNYEAQ. For the CDR3, the DNA is TGTGCCAGCAGCTCCAGTTCTGAAGCTTTCTTT. It encodes CASSSSSEAFF.

This chain links TRBV6-5 with TRBJ2-2; unclear D gene. This CDR3 has 12 amino acids. V was trimmed by 5 bases and J by 4 bases, leaving 5 bases between them. Per germline, CDR1 MNHEY and CDR2 SVGAGI. The CDR3 DNA reads TGTGCCAGCAGTCCCCCCACCGGGGAGCTGTTTTTT. Amino acids: CASSPPTGELFF.